This section outlines one T cell receptor beta chain sequence together with its context. Its antigen has not been determined. The record has no base qualities; no much larger clone is one base away. V loses 3 bases at its end and J loses 5 bases; junction bases beyond the gene matches: 14. The germline V gene (reference sequence) sets CDR1 to LNHDA and CDR2 to SQIVND. Counted from cysteine to phenylalanine, this CDR3 has 18 amino acids. The DNA shown is the 54-base CDR3, in frame from base 1. Participants in the prospective study were aged about 18 to 95 years, lived in about two dozen United States geographic areas, and enrolled through a virtual design. To assign participants to cohorts, the prospective study relied on clinical history that participants themselves reported in a screening survey and a study questionnaire. Exposed participants had been in contact with someone with a PCR-confirmed or clinician-diagnosed COVID-19 case within 2 weeks of study entry. Each participant in the prospective study had whole blood, serum and a nasopharyngeal or oropharyngeal swab collected by mobile phlebotomists. Participants in the prospective study had the option to provide additional blood draws and questionnaires over an approximately 2-month period. Before DNA extraction, prospective study blood samples were shipped either frozen or at room temperature.

TCRbeta CDR3 regions were amplified from genomic DNA by means of the immunoSEQ Assay, a bias-controlled multiplex PCR. The paper's data handling went like this. The number of nucleated cells in each sample was estimated by amplification of reference gene primers within the assay. Sequence reads were collapsed and filtered to measure the absolute abundance of every unique TCRbeta CDR3 rearrangement. Productive Simpson clonality was computed per sample as the square root of Simpson's diversity index over productive rearrangements. Held by TCRdb, this immuneACCESS table contains in-frame sequences only and omits some clones. Under half of the omission traces to an unresolved V gene where checked; the cause of the rest is unknown. V, J and clone size are taken as reported in that table, and D and trimming were inferred from the DNA itself. In all, the sample holds some 150,000 clones, and roughly 84% of those were seen once. Clones ranked in the top ten supply more than 4.5% of the sample.

This record comes from a study of blood T cell repertoires in COVID-19 (dated by TCRdb to the early 2020s). Notes on the research overall: Collaborator samples came from the United States, Italy and Spain and covered acute and convalescent phases of COVID-19. The repertoires were released in a freely available public database intended as a resource for research on the immune response to SARS-CoV-2. The samples were drawn from the first 160 participants of the ongoing ImmuneRACE study and from over 950 subjects provided by 6 global collaborators. The sample metadata nearly always contained a de-identified subject ID, COVID-19 status, age in years and sex. HLA class I and class II types, where available, came from metadata supplied by the sample provider rather than from assay-based typing. The prospective study material was composed of cDNA or gDNA derived from T cells, B-cell-depleted T cells, or PBMCs. The dataset comprised deeply sampled blood TCRbeta repertoires from subjects exposed to, actively infected with, or recovered from COVID-19. Overall results and qualifications from the work: Clinical and demographic metadata were provided uncurated, with the amount varying by source and participant.

Rearrangement joined TRBV19 to TRBJ1-5; 9 of the junction bases match TRBD1. The sample comprised PBMCs or T cells enriched from blood (not recorded which). This sequence originates from a woman aged 50 to 60 who had been exposed to COVID-19. The CDR3 corresponds to CASSITGTGSSTYQPQHF. Read as DNA, the sequence is TGTGCCAGTAGTATTACCGGGACAGGGTCCTCTACCTATCAGCCCCAGCATTTT.